Presented here are 15 T cell receptor beta chains from one specimen sequenced in a study of control samples from healthy donors and cancer patients (dated by TCRdb to about 2020). Libraries were constructed by the immunoSEQ multiplex PCR assay. TCRdb obtained this table from immuneACCESS and retained in-frame rearrangements with V and J assigned. These tables miss some clones; where compared with another copy, unresolved V genes account for less than half of the shortfall, and the remainder is unexplained. The sample profile shows 90,000 to 110,000 clones; around 88% of them were found once. The ten largest clones represent around 17% of the sample. Sequenced sample: blood. These receptors originate from a woman between 45 and 60 years old in good health.

V gene TRBV7-9 combines with J gene TRBJ2-2; D ambiguous. Germline values: CDR1 SEHNR, CDR2 FQNEAQ (reference sequence). The CDR3 sequence is 13 residues long. The V and J ends lost 6 bases and 1 base respectively, with 6 bases between them. This CDR3 is CASRSLNTGELFF. The CDR3 DNA follows: TGTGCCAGCAGATCATTGAACACCGGGGAGCTGTTTTTT.

In the case of this clone: The junction does not match germline at one end; this may be a read error. The V and J genes are TRBV29-1 and TRBJ1-4; 10 nucleotides align to TRBD1. Germline CDR1 reads SQVTM; CDR2 reads ANQGSEA. The CDR3 spans 14 residues. CDR3 loop: CSVEGTGDNEKLFF. As DNA, the CDR3 is TGCAGCGTAGAAGGGACAGGGGATAATGAAAAACTGTTTTTT.

The genes are TRBV11-2 and TRBJ2-5, with TRBD2 matching over 14 bases. Germline V gives CDR1 SGHAT, CDR2 FQNNGV. V lost 4 bases to trimming and J lost 5 bases; unmatched junction nucleotides: 6. This CDR3 comprises 16 residues. The chain's CDR3 is CASSSGTSGSRETQYF. In DNA form, the CDR3 reads TGTGCCAGCAGCTCCGGGACTAGCGGGAGTCGGGAGACCCAGTACTTC. Full variable domain (outside the CDR3, taken from reference TRBV11-2 and TRBJ2-5): EAGVAQSPRYKIIEKRQSVAFWCNPISGHATLYWYQQILGQGPKLLIQFQNNGVVDDSQLPKDRFSAERLKGVDSTLKIQPAKLEDSAVYLCASSSGTSGSRETQYFGPGTRLLVL.

V and J are TRBV5-4 and TRBJ2-5, with 7 bases aligning to TRBD2. Germline trimming cut 4 bases from V and 3 bases from J; bases unmatched to any gene: 9. CDR1 is SGHNT and CDR2 is YYREEE in the germline V gene (reference sequence). The CDR3 has 15 residues. CDR3 loop: CASSRSGAREETQYF. The CDR3 nucleotides read TGTGCCAGCAGCCGCAGCGGGGCGCGCGAAGAGACCCAGTACTTC. Filled out from reference TRBV5-4 and TRBJ2-5, the complete variable domain reads ETGVTQSPTHLIKTRGQQVTLRCSSQSGHNTVSWYQQALGQGPQFIFQYYREEENGRGNFPPRFSGLQFPNYSSELNVNALELDDSALYLCASSRSGAREETQYFGPGTRLLVL.

The chain employs TRBV6-5 and TRBJ2-7; 7 positions match TRBD1. CDR1 MNHEY and CDR2 SVGAGI come from the germline V gene. The CDR3 spans 14 residues. The V and J ends lost 0 bases and 6 bases, in that order; junction bases with no gene match: 5. DNA of the CDR3: TGTGCCAGCAGTTACTCCCGGACAGGAGGCGAGCAGTACGTC. Its translation is CASSYSRTGGEQYV.

This sequence joins TRBV19 and TRBJ2-1; TRBD1 agrees at 11 bases. Germline CDR1 reads LNHDA; CDR2 reads SQIVND (reference sequence). V shed 3 bases and J 8 bases; nucleotides not matched to a gene: 9. The CDR3 is made up of 16 amino acids. CDR3 protein: CASSMARDRGFYEQFF. Written as DNA, the CDR3 is TGTGCCAGTAGTATGGCTAGGGACAGGGGGTTTTATGAGCAGTTCTTC.

J is TRBJ1-4 and V is TRBV6-2 or TRBV6-3; TRBD1 matches 8 bases. This CDR3 spans 14 amino acids. CDR1 and CDR2 (germline): MNHEY, SVGEGT. V gave up 6 bases and J gave up 8 bases; unmatched junction bases: 8. CDR3 protein: CASSWTGRREKLFF. The CDR3 DNA reads TGTGCCAGCAGCTGGACAGGGCGTCGAGAAAAACTGTTTTTT.

The V and J genes are TRBV30 and TRBJ2-1, with D possibly being TRBD2 (6 bases). Between the trimmed V and J ends, which lost 3 bases and 4 bases, there was a span of 10 bases. Germline-derived CDR1 and CDR2 are GTSNPN and SVGIG (reference sequence). The CDR3 contains 13 residues. CDR3 sequence reads: CAWRGGGYNEQFF. In nucleotides, the CDR3 is TGTGCCTGGAGGGGGGGTGGATACAATGAGCAGTTCTTC.

This sequence joins TRBV7-9 and TRBJ2-7, with D perhaps matching TRBD2 (6 bases). Trimming removed 6 bases at V and 7 bases at J, with 13 bases between. The CDR3 totals 12 residues. CDR1 is SEHNR, CDR2 FQNEAQ, per germline (reference sequence). The CDR3 nucleotides are TGTGCCAGCAGGGAGGAGGGGACGGAGCAGTACTTC. As protein: CASREEGTEQYF.

The rearrangement uses TRBV5-4 and TRBJ2-3; 10 bases align to TRBD1. This CDR3 comprises 15 residues. V trimming: 4 bases; J trimming: 4 bases; junction bases outside the gene matches: 6. CDR1 and CDR2 from the germline V gene are SGHNT and YYREEE (reference sequence). DNA for the CDR3: TGTGCCAGCAGCGGGGGACAGGGGATTGCAGATACGCAGTATTTT. It specifies CASSGGQGIADTQYF.

The chain uses TRBV11-3 and TRBJ2-5, with 8 bases lining up with TRBD1. The CDR3 is made up of 16 amino acids. Trimming removed 2 bases from V and 3 bases from J; junction bases left unmatched: 8. Germline values: CDR1 SGHNT, CDR2 YENEEA. The CDR3 region is CASSLRGRTGKETQYF. The CDR3 DNA reads as TGTGCCAGCAGCTTAAGAGGGCGGACAGGGAAAGAGACCCAGTACTTC.

This clone was found once. The chain recombines TRBV25-1 with TRBJ1-6; D is ambiguous. From germline, CDR1 is MGHDK and CDR2 SYGVNS. The CDR3 extends over 16 amino acids. The V gene lost 5 bases and the J gene lost 0 bases, with 11 bases spanning the gap. In nucleotides, the CDR3 is TGTGCCAGCAGTCCCAGCAAGGGCTCCTATAATTCACCCCTCCACTTT. This gives the protein CASSPSKGSYNSPLHF. Full variable domain (rest looked up from reference TRBV25-1 and TRBJ1-6): EADIYQTPRYLVIGTGKKITLECSQTMGHDKMYWYQQDPGMELHLIHYSYGVNSTEKGDLSSESTVSRIRTEHFPLTLESARPSHTSQYLCASSPSKGSYNSPLHFGNGTRLTVT.

The chain uses TRBV3-1 (or the pseudogene TRBV3-2) and TRBJ1-2; the match to TRBD1 covers 12 bases. V lost 4 bases to trimming and J lost 8 bases; unmatched junction nucleotides: 8. CDR3 length: 15 amino acids. CDR1 is LGHDT, CDR2 YNNKEL, per germline (reference sequence). CDR3 sequence: CASSLPGQGAPGYTF. CDR3 nucleotide sequence: TGTGCCAGCAGCCTCCCGGGACAGGGGGCGCCGGGCTACACCTTC.

CDR3 region: CASSPRGRGQGQPQHF. The CDR3 DNA follows: TGTGCCAGCAGTCCTAGGGGCAGGGGGCAAGGTCAGCCCCAGCATTTT. The chain is built from TRBV27 and TRBJ1-5; 8 bases align to TRBD1. The germline gives CDR1 MNHEY, CDR2 SMNVEV (reference sequence). The trim removed 5 bases at V and 6 bases at J, leaving 12 bases unmatched. The CDR3 is 16 residues long.

This rearrangement joins TRBV9 to TRBJ2-3; the D gene is possibly TRBD2 (5 bases). Germline loops: CDR1 SGDLS, CDR2 YYNGEE. This CDR3 comprises 17 residues. V was clipped by 0 bases and J by 5 bases, with 19 bases between them. CDR3 coding DNA: TGTGCCAGCAGCGTAGGAATCCGGGGTCTAGAAGAAGATACGCAGTATTTT. Protein sequence: CASSVGIRGLEEDTQYF.